This T cell receptor beta chain was sequenced in a study of shared clonotypes between healthy human individuals (dated by TCRdb to the early 2020s). Study-wide context: The cohort comprised two women and a few men aged 18 to 49 years. To increase sequencing depth and limit assay-specific biases, different laboratories used diverse techniques to prepare libraries and sequence TCR repertoires. Each donor's leukapheresis produced roughly between roughly 0.9 and 9 billion PBMCs. Blood TCR repertoires of roughly 5 healthy adults were deeply sequenced to estimate repertoire size and the extent of clonotype sharing between individuals. For each donor, CD4 naive and CD4 memory were each run on three plates, CD8 naive on two plates, and CD8 memory on one plate.

Using the deep immunoSEQ assay, multiplex PCR amplified TCR CDR3 regions from genomic DNA. Extracted genomic DNA from each cell subset was distributed evenly across all wells of several immunoSEQ 96-well plates, and each plate was treated as a replicate. For sorted subsets, 200 to 250 ng of genomic DNA, equivalent to 25,000 to 35,000 T cell genomes, went into each replicate PCR. Purified libraries were quantified with a Qubit 3.0 fluorometer, sized on a Bioanalyzer 2100, and re-quantified with the KAPA Library Quantification kit. Every immunoSEQ 96-well plate was sequenced on a dedicated single-read 150-cycle Illumina NextSeq 550 flow cell. In the source study's methods: The immunoSEQ output contained only junctional sequences without quality scores, so filtering could not match that applied to full-length reads. To assign V/J genes and CDR3, sequences were annotated using PyIR, a Python wrapper for IgBLAST v1.9, with IMGT germline references. Any read was removed if the V/J assignment was weak (E-value above 1e-6), the CDR3 was missing, or the read contained stop codons, out-of-frame junctions, or ambiguous translated residues. V3J clonotypes were defined as sequences sharing an identical inferred V gene, J gene, and CDR3 amino acid sequence. The percentage overlap between two repertoires was calculated by dividing the number of shared unique clonotypes by the size of the smaller repertoire. Richness of each repertoire was evaluated using RTK rarefaction, the Chao1 estimator, and Recon v2.1 estimates of unobserved clonotypes. OLGA was used to compute generation probabilities for all TCRbeta clonotypes that the gDNA method yielded from a few donors. TCRdb took this table from immuneACCESS and kept in-frame rearrangements with V and J called. Such tables lack part of the clones; where checked against another copy, unresolved V genes explain under half of the gap, and the rest is unexplained. Clone size and the V and J calls come from that table; the DNA yielded D and trimming. For this sample the table gives a few million clones, of which over 90% were detected only once. The ten largest make up 0.35% to 0.5% of the sample.

A note on this clone: What antigen it recognizes has not been identified. There are no base qualities to consult, and no much larger clone falls within one base.

Donors were healthy HIV-negative adults with no recently reported acute infections or vaccinations. All donors were Caucasian adults living in Nashville, Tennessee, USA. CD4+ T cells were enriched through magnetic negative selection, after which naive cells were positively selected on CD45RA and the remaining negative fraction served as the memory subset. Blood was collected by leukapheresis, and PBMCs were isolated by Ficoll-Histopaque density gradient centrifugation and then cryopreserved in liquid nitrogen vapor phase. Analytical flow cytometry was used to check the purity and quantity of every magnetically sorted T cell population. Genomic DNA was isolated from every sorted fraction and measured by UV absorbance on a Nanodrop 2000c. CDR3 length: 16 amino acids, cysteine to phenylalanine. Only the CDR3 region is kept as DNA, spanning 48 bases read in frame from base 1. V is shortened by 1 base, J by 7 bases, and the region joining them spans 19 bases. Looking up the germline V gene yields CDR1 SGHVS and CDR2 FQNEAQ.

Broad study findings and their caveats: Higher generation probabilities were observed for clonotypes shared by all four sorted-subset donors than for non-shared clonotypes. Because the study included a small number of donors, the genetic and exposure-history diversity represented was limited. Pairwise subsampling led to the expectation that sequencing depth would affect the degree of clonotype sharing among donors. About 5% of naive CD4, around 3.5% of naive CD8, around 2.3% of memory CD4, and 0.35% to 0.4% of memory CD8 clonotypes were shared across a few donors. Incomplete sequencing was indicated by rarefaction of sorted-subset datasets, despite the large sequencing depth. Naive subsets generally had larger estimated clonotype richness than memory subsets. Sampling was limited to blood, and TCR repertoires in tissue likely differ from TCR repertoires in blood.

This receptor was obtained from a man between 18 and 35 years old in good health. Some clones in this sample may be carry-over from other donors' samples. The chain employs TRBV7-8 and TRBJ2-5; no D gene call is confident. Sequenced input: naive CD4+ T cells from PBMCs. In light of the paper, this sample's cell subset or site label describes: CD45RA+ positively selected. In nucleotides, the sequence is TGTGCCAGCAGCTTAGGACGCTTGACGGGCAAGGGGACCCAGTACTTC. Translated, it gives CASSLGRLTGKGTQYF. Outside the CDR3, residues come from the reference TRBV7-8 and TRBJ2-5 proteins, so the full variable domain is: GAGVSQSPRYKVAKRGQDVALRCDPISGHVSLFWYQQALGQGPEFLTYFQNEAQLDKSGLPSDRFFAERPEGSVSTLKIQRTQQEDSAVYLCASSLGRLTGKGTQYFGPGTRLLVL.